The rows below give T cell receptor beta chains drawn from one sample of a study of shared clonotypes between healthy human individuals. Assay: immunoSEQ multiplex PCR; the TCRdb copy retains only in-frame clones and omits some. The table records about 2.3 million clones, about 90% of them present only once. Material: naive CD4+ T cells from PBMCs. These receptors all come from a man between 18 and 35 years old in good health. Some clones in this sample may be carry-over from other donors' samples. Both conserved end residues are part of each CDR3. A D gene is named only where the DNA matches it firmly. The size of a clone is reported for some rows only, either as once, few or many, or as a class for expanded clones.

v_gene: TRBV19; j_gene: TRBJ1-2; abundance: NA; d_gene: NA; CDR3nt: TGTGCCAGTAGTACCACAGGGCAGGGCTATGGCTACACCTTC; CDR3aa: CASSTTGQGYGYTF
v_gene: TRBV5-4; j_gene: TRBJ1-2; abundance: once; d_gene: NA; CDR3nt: TGTGCCAGCAGCTTGGCCTTGAGGACAGAACAGAATGGCTACACCTTC; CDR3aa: CASSLALRTEQNGYTF
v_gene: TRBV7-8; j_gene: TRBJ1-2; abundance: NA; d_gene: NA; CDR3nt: TGTGCCAGCAGCCCGGGTACCTCCCTCTATGGCTACACCTTC; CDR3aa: CASSPGTSLYGYTF
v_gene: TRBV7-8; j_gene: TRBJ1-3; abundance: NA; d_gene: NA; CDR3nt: TGTGCCAGCAGCCCCCGAGTGGGACGCGGGGACTACTCTGGAAACACCATATATTTT; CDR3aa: CASSPRVGRGDYSGNTIYF
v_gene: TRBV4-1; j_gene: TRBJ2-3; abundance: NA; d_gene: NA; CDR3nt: TGCGCCAGCAGCCAAGTTTTCTACACAGATACGCAGTATTTT; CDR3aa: CASSQVFYTDTQYF
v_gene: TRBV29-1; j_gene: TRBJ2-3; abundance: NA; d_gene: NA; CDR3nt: TGCAGCGTTGCCGTGTCTAGCACAGATACGCAGTATTTT; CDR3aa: CSVAVSSTDTQYF
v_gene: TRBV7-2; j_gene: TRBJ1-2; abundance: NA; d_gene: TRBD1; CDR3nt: TGTGCCAGCAGCTTGGGGACAGTAGTCTATGGCTACACCTTC; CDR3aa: CASSLGTVVYGYTF
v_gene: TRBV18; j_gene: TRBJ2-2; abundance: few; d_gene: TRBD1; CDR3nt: TGTGCCAGCTCAGCAGGACAGGGGGGACCCGGGGAGCTGTTTTTT; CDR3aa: CASSAGQGGPGELFF
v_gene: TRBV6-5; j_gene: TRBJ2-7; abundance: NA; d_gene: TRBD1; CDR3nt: TGTGCCAGCACCTCATCCACAGGGGGGTACGAGCAGTACTTC; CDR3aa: CASTSSTGGYEQYF
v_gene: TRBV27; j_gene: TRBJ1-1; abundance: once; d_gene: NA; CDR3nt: TGTGCCAGCAGTTTATTAATTTCAGTGGAGACTGAAGCTTTCTTT; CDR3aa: CASSLLISVETEAFF
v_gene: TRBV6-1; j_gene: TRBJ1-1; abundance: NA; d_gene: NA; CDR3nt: TGTGCCAGCAGTAAGGACAGATTAAACACTGAAGCTTTCTTT; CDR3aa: CASSKDRLNTEAFF
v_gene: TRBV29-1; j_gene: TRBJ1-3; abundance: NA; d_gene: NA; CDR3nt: TGCAGCGTTGGAATGGGCGTCTCTGGAAACACCATATATTTT; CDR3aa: CSVGMGVSGNTIYF
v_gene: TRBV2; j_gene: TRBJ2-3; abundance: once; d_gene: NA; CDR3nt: TGTGCCAGCAGTGAAGCGGCGATGGGGACAGATACGCAGTATTTT; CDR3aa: CASSEAAMGTDTQYF
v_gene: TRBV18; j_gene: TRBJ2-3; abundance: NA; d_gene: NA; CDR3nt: TGTGCCAGCTCACCCCCCCGACCTTTAGGCGCAGATACGCAGTATTTT; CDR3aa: CASSPPRPLGADTQYF
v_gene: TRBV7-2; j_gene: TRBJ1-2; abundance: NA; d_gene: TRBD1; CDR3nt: TGTGCCAGCAGGCCGACAGGGGGTGGGAGGGGCTACACCTTC; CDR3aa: CASRPTGGGRGYTF
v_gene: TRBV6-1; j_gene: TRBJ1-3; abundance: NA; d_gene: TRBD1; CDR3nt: TGTGCCAGCAGCGGGCAGGGGGCTTCTGGAAACACCATATATTTT; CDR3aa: CASSGQGASGNTIYF
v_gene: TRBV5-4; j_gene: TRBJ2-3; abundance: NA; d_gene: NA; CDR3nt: TGTGCCAGCAGCTTGGCCGCGGGTGCCTTGGGAGATACGCAGTATTTT; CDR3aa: CASSLAAGALGDTQYF
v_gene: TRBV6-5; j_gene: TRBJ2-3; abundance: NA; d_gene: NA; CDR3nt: TGTGCCAGCAGTTACTTGGGGCTTAGCACAGATACGCAGTATTTT; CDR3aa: CASSYLGLSTDTQYF
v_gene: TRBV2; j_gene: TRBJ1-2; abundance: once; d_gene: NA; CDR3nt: TGTGCCAGCGGAGGGGACTATGGCTACACCTTC; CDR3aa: CASGGDYGYTF
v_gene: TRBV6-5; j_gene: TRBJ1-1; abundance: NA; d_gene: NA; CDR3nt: TGTGCCAGCAGTTCCCCCCCGATTGGACCGAACACTGAAGCTTTCTTT; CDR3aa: CASSSPPIGPNTEAFF
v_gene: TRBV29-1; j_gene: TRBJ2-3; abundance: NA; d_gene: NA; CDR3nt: TGCAGCGTCGGTGACAGGTATCCAGATACGCAGTATTTT; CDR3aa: CSVGDRYPDTQYF
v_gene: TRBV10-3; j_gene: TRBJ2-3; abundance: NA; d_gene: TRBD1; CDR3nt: TGTGCCATACTACCTCACTTTAGCCGAGGGGGACCCGGACAGGGGGACTCTTTGACAGATACGCAGTATTTT; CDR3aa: CAILPHFSRGGPGQGDSLTDTQYF
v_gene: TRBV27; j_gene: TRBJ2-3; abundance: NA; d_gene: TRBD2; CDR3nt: TGTGCCAGCAGTTTAGGACTAGCGGGAGTTACAGATACGCAGTATTTT; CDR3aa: CASSLGLAGVTDTQYF
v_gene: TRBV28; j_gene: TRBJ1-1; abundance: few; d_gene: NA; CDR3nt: TGTGCCAGCAGTTTGAACGGAGTGGCTGAAGCTTTCTTT; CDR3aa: CASSLNGVAEAFF
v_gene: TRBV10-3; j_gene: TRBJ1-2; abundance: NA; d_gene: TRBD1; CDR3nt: TGTGCCATCAGTGGGCAGGGGGCGCTGACCTATGGCTACACCTTC; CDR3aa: CAISGQGALTYGYTF
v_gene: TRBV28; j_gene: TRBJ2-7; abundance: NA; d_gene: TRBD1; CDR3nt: TGTGCCAGTTCGGGGACAGGGGGGATCCCGTACTTC; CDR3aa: CASSGTGGIPYF
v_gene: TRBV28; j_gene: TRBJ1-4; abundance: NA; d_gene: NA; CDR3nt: TGTGCCAGCAGTTTCCTGGGGGAGGTCCGGCGTCTGTTTTTT; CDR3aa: CASSFLGEVRRLFF
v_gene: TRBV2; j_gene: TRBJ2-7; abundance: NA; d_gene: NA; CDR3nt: TGTGCCAGCAGTCTTGGGGTCACGGCCTACGAGCAGTACTTC; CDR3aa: CASSLGVTAYEQYF
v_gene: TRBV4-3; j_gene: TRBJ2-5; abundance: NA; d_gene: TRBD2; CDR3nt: TGCGCCAGCAGCCAAGTACTAGCGGGAGGGCCTTTACAAGAGACCCAGTACTTC; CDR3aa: CASSQVLAGGPLQETQYF
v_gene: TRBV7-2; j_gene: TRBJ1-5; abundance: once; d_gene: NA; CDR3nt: TGTGCCAGCAGCTTCGGGAGTAGCAATCAGCCCCAGCATTTT; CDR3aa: CASSFGSSNQPQHF
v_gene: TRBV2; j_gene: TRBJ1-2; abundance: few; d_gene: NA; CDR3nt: TGTGCCAGCAGTCCTACTCTCGGGGGGAACTATGGCTACACCTTC; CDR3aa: CASSPTLGGNYGYTF
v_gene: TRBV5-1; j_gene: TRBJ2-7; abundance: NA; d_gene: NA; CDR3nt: TGCGCCAGCAGCTTTGGGCGATCCTACGAGCAGTACTTC; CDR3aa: CASSFGRSYEQYF
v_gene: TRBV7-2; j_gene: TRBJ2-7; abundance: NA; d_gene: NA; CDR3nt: TGTGCCAGCAGCTTACATCGTGGGAGGTCCTACGAGCAGTACTTC; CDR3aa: CASSLHRGRSYEQYF
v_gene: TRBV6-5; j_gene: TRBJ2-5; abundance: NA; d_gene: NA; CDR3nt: TGTGCCAGCAGTCCCCCGGGACACATCCAAGAGACCCAGTACTTC; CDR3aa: CASSPPGHIQETQYF
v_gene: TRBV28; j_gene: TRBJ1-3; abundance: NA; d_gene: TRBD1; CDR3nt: TGTGCCAGCAGCGACAGGGGGCTCTGGTCTGGAAACACCATATATTTT; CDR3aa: CASSDRGLWSGNTIYF
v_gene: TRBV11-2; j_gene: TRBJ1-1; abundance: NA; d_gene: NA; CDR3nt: TGTGCCAGCAGCTCACTTCGGGGAATTGGCACTGAAGCTTTCTTT; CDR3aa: CASSSLRGIGTEAFF
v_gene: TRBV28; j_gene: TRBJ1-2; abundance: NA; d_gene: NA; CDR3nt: TGTGCCAGCAGTTTCCGGGAGTATGGCTACACCTTC; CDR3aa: CASSFREYGYTF
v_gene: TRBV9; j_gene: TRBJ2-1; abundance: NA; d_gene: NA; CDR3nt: TGTGCCAGCAGCGTAGAGGGCGATTACTACAATGAGCAGTTCTTC; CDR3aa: CASSVEGDYYNEQFF
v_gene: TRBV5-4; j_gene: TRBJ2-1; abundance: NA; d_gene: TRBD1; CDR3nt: TGTGCCAGCAGTTTGGGTAGTGGTACAGGGGATGAGCAGTTCTTC; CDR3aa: CASSLGSGTGDEQFF
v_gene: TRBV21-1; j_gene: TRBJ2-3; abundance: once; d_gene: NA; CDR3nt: TGTGCCAGCGGGGGAGTGAGCACAGATACGCAGTATTTT; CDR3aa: CASGGVSTDTQYF
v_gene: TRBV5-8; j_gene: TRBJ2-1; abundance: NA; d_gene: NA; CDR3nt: TGTGCCAGCAGCTTGGTCACAGTGGTGGGCAATGAGCAGTTCTTC; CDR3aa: CASSLVTVVGNEQFF